Detailed here is one T cell receptor beta chain. The germline CDR1 and CDR2 sequences are SEHNR and FQNEAQ (reference sequence). Trimming took 0 bases from V and 12 from J; bases not matched to a gene: 8. The CDR3 loop spans 14 amino acids. The data were taken from a study of beta chain features in type 1 diabetes. The investigators reverse transcribed all of the isolated RNA, so they sequenced expressed TCRB transcripts. The average output of naive, central memory and regulatory T cell samples was about 3.3 million reads. Sequencing was performed with immunoSEQ multiplex PCR; in TCRdb, only in-frame clones are kept and a portion is missing. Found here are hundreds of thousands of clones, 15% to 20% of them singletons; the top ten hold 0.023%.

The origin of this receptor is a young woman in good health. The chain links TRBV7-9 to TRBJ2-4; TRBD2 agrees at 7 bases. The sequenced material came from naive CD4+ T cells from blood. The CDR3 nucleotides are TGTGCCAGCAGCTTAGCTCTGCGGGAGACTGATCAGTACTTC. Its translation is CASSLALRETDQYF.